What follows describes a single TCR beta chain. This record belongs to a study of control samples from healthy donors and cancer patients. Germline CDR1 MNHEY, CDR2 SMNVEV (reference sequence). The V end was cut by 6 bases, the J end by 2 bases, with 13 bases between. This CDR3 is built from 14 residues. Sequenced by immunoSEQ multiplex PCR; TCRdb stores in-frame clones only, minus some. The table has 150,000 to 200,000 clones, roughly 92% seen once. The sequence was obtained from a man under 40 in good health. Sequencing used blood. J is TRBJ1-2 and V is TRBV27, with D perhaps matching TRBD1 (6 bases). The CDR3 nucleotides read TGTGCCAGCAGGAAGCAGGGGATCAACTATGGCTACACCTTC. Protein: CASRKQGINYGYTF.